The 28 T cell receptor beta chains listed next were all sequenced from one sample in a study of blood T cell repertoires in COVID-19 (dated by TCRdb to 2019 to 2021). The library was made by the immunoSEQ multiplex PCR assay. TCRdb took this table from immuneACCESS and kept in-frame rearrangements with V and J called. Such tables lack part of the clones; where checked against another copy, unresolved V genes explain under half of the gap, and the rest is unexplained. The sample has approximately 240,000 clones on record, just under 85% of them singletons. The top ten constitute 1.3% of the sample. Specimen: PBMCs or T cells enriched from blood (not recorded which). The receptors derive from a middle-aged woman with acute COVID-19.

This sequence joins TRBV7-3 and TRBJ2-3, with 7 bases aligning to TRBD2. The V and J ends lost 7 bases and 4 bases, in that order; junction bases with no gene match: 8. The V gene's germline CDR1 is SGHTA and CDR2 FQGTGA. There are 14 residues in the CDR3. The CDR3 bases are TGTGCCAGCACGCCTGGGGGAGGGGCAGATACGCAGTATTTT. This sequence encodes CASTPGGGADTQYF.

V is TRBV10-3 and J is TRBJ2-1; possible D gene TRBD2, 5 bases. Germline V gene lookup returns CDR1 ENHRY and CDR2 SYGVKD. The length of the CDR3 is 13 residues. V lost 0 bases to trimming and J lost 15 bases, with 15 bases between them. As DNA, the CDR3 is TGTGCCATCAGTGAGTCGACTCGGGCCCGGGGGTTCTTC. It codes for CAISESTRARGFF.

This clone was seen a handful of times. This sequence joins TRBV4-1 and TRBJ2-7; TRBD2 matches 15 bases. The CDR3 is 19 amino acids. J was trimmed by 0 bases and V by 4 bases; bases with no gene match: 10. Germline CDR1 reads MGHRA; CDR2 reads YSYEKL. CDR3 bases: TGCGCCAGCAGCCGGGACACCGGGACTAGCGGGAGGAGCTCCTACGAGCAGTACTTC. Its translation: CASSRDTGTSGRSSYEQYF.

The chain joins TRBV24-1 to TRBJ2-5; tentatively, D is TRBD2 (6 bases). Between the trimmed V and J ends, which lost 4 bases and 2 bases, there was a span of 16 bases. This CDR3 is built from 16 residues. CDR1 and CDR2 from the germline V gene are KGHDR and SFDVKD. Here the CDR3 reads CATSETGTSWQETQYF. In DNA form, the CDR3 reads TGTGCCACCAGTGAGACCGGGACTTCGTGGCAAGAGACCCAGTACTTC.

The chain carries TRBV28 and TRBJ1-5, with D possibly TRBD1 on 5 matching bases. CDR1 and CDR2 (germline): MDHEN, SYDVKM. CDR3 length equals 13 residues. V lost 6 bases, J lost 8 bases, and 14 bases lay in between. Here the CDR3 reads CASRFRGHEPQHF. The CDR3 bases are TGTGCCAGCAGGTTTAGGGGCCATGAGCCCCAGCATTTT.

The chain has TRBV5-6 and TRBJ1-6; D remains unclear. This CDR3 region has 13 residues. CDR1 SGHDT and CDR2 YYEEEE come from the germline V gene. V was cut by 0 bases and J by 9 bases, with 7 bases left in between. The CDR3 coding sequence is TGTGCCAGCAGCTTGGCCGGTGTTTCACCCCTCCACTTT. Its protein is CASSLAGVSPLHF.

This clone has just one count. This chain links TRBV2 with TRBJ1-2; tentatively, D is TRBD1 (5 bases). Germline CDR1 and CDR2: SNHLY and FYNNEI. V lost 4 bases, J lost 0 bases, and 12 bases lay in between. The CDR3 loop spans 15 amino acids. CDR3 sequence reads: CASSARMTANYGYTF. The CDR3 bases are TGTGCCAGCAGTGCGAGAATGACAGCTAACTATGGCTACACCTTC.

Remarks on this clone: Other nucleotide sequences from this sample produce the same CDR3. The chain links TRBV5-1 to TRBJ2-5; D is possibly TRBD1 (5 bases). V lost 1 base and J 2 bases, leaving 6 bases between the germline ends. The CDR3 is made up of 13 amino acids. Germline assignment: CDR1 SGHRS and CDR2 YFSETQ. The CDR3 DNA sequence: TGCGCCAGCAGCTTGTACAGGCAAGAGACCCAGTACTTC. Translated, it gives CASSLYRQETQYF. The full variable domain, with the rest looked up from reference TRBV5-1 and TRBJ2-5, is KAGVTQTPRYLIKTRGQQVTLSCSPISGHRSVSWYQQTPGQGLQFLFEYFSETQRNKGNFPGRFSGRQFSNSRSEMNVSTLELGDSALYLCASSLYRQETQYFGPGTRLLVL.

This clone was detected once. CDR3 sequence reads: CASSLQGAGEAFF. The CDR3 DNA reads TGCGCCAGCAGCTTACAGGGGGCGGGTGAAGCTTTCTTT. V gene TRBV5-1 combines with J gene TRBJ1-1; TRBD1 agrees at 9 bases. The CDR3 is 13 amino acids. After removal of 2 bases from V and 7 bases from J, the junction contained 3 bases not matched to a gene. Per germline, CDR1 SGHRS and CDR2 YFSETQ.

With respect to this clone: The junction shows a germline mismatch at one end, possibly a read error. This chain links TRBV5-5 with TRBJ1-4, with a tentative D call TRBD1 (5 bases). Looked up from germline, CDR1 is SGHKS and CDR2 is YYEKEE (reference sequence). The CDR3 contains 14 residues. CDR3 loop: CASSRPQGNEKLFF. The CDR3 coding sequence is TGTGCTAGCAGCCGCCCTCAGGGCAATGAAAAACTGTTTTTT.

The count of this clone is one. The V and J genes are TRBV2 and TRBJ2-2, with 8 bases fitting TRBD2. The germline gives CDR1 SNHLY, CDR2 FYNNEI. V was clipped by 1 base and J by 5 bases; unmatched bases: 6. CDR3 length equals 16 residues. CDR3 residues: CASSEVGSGNTGELFF. Written as DNA, the CDR3 is TGTGCCAGCAGTGAAGTGGGTAGCGGGAATACCGGGGAGCTGTTTTTT.

The rearrangement joins TRBV2 to TRBJ1-2, with 10 bases lining up with TRBD1. The germline gives CDR1 SNHLY, CDR2 FYNNEI. CDR3 size: 14 residues. Trimming removed 5 bases from V and 3 bases from J; junction bases left unmatched: 3. CDR3 sequence: CASSPDRGDYGYTF. In DNA, the CDR3 is TGTGCCAGCAGTCCGGACAGGGGGGACTATGGCTACACCTTC. Drawing the rest from reference TRBV2 and TRBJ1-2, the complete variable domain is EPEVTQTPSHQVTQMGQEVILRCVPISNHLYFYWYRQILGQKVEFLVSFYNNEISEKSEIFDDQFSVERPDGSNFTLKIRSTKLEDSAMYFCASSPDRGDYGYTFGSGTRLTVV.

This chain joins TRBV29-1 and TRBJ2-7; a possible D gene is TRBD1 (6 bases). Germline values: CDR1 SQVTM, CDR2 ANQGSEA. Trimming took 0 bases from V and 4 from J, leaving 13 bases between them. There are 14 residues in the CDR3. CDR3 sequence: CSVEDRGGRYEQYF. The DNA for the CDR3 is TGCAGCGTTGAAGATAGAGGGGGTAGGTACGAGCAGTACTTC.

The V and J genes are TRBV15 and TRBJ2-1, with D unclear. With 8 bases removed from V and 4 bases from J, the gap between germline ends came to 18 bases. The germline V gene has CDR1 LNHNV and CDR2 YYDKDF (reference sequence). This CDR3 comprises 15 residues. The DNA of the CDR3 is TGTGCCACCGGTCCGGTTGCGCGTAGTTACAATGAGCAGTTCTTC. This encodes CATGPVARSYNEQFF.

This clone was seen a few times. DNA for the CDR3: TGTGCCAGCAGCCACGGCACAGGGAGGGGGAACACTGAAGCTTTCTTT. Amino acids: CASSHGTGRGNTEAFF. This sequence joins TRBV7-9 and TRBJ1-1; a possible D gene is TRBD1 (6 bases). The V end was cut by 5 bases, the J end by 1 base, with 17 bases between. This CDR3 has 16 amino acids. CDR1 and CDR2 from the germline V gene are SEHNR and FQNEAQ (reference sequence).

The chain carries TRBV6-5 and TRBJ1-2; D gene uncertain. In germline, CDR1 is MNHEY, CDR2 SVGAGI. Trimming shortened V by 6 bases and J by 4 bases, and 9 bases separated the two germline ends. There are 12 residues in the CDR3. This CDR3 is CASRSDFYGYTF. The DNA for the CDR3 is TGTGCCAGCAGATCCGACTTCTATGGCTACACCTTC.

The V call is TRBV7-6, the J call TRBJ1-3, with D uncertain. Trimming removed 5 bases from V and 0 bases from J, with 14 bases in between. Per the germline V gene, CDR1 is SGHVS and CDR2 is FNYEAQ. The CDR3 is made up of 16 amino acids. The CDR3 protein is CASSAPAEDSGNTIYF. CDR3 nucleotide sequence: TGTGCCAGCAGCGCCCCGGCAGAGGACTCTGGAAACACCATATATTTT.

The chain uses TRBV18 and TRBJ2-1; 8 bases agree with TRBD2. CDR3 size: 17 residues. The trim removed 6 bases at V and 4 bases at J, leaving 14 bases unmatched. Germline-derived CDR1 and CDR2 are KGHSH and LQKENI. As DNA, the CDR3 is TGTGCCAGCTCCCACTATGGACGGGAGGGGTATTACAATGAGCAGTTCTTC. It translates to CASSHYGREGYYNEQFF. Supplemented by reference TRBV18 and TRBJ2-1, the full variable domain reads NAGVMQNPRHLVRRRGQEARLRCSPMKGHSHVYWYRQLPEEGLKFMVYLQKENIIDESGMPKERFSAEFPKEGPSILRIQQVVRGDSAAYFCASSHYGREGYYNEQFFGPGTRLTVL.

In this sample, this clone turned up a few times. The chain recombines TRBV24-1 with TRBJ1-2; D is unresolved. CDR3 length: 14 amino acids. Germline CDR1 is KGHDR and CDR2 is SFDVKD. V shed 3 bases and J shed 8 bases, with 15 bases lying between them. CDR3 in amino acids: CATSDRGRSRGYTF. The DNA for the CDR3 is TGTGCCACCAGTGATCGCGGAAGGAGTCGGGGCTACACCTTC.

The chain's CDR3 is CASRVDRANTGELFF. The CDR3 DNA follows: TGCGCCAGCAGAGTTGACAGGGCGAACACCGGGGAGCTGTTTTTT. The rearrangement links TRBV5-1 to TRBJ2-2; TRBD1 agrees at 7 bases. Germline CDR1 and CDR2: SGHRS and YFSETQ. The CDR3 extends over 15 amino acids. The ends lost 5 bases at V and 0 bases at J; junction bases unmatched: 4.

This clone was seen a few times. This sequence joins TRBV7-9 and TRBJ1-5; D possibly corresponds to TRBD1 (6 bases). Trimming took 4 bases from V and 2 from J, leaving 15 bases between them. Germline CDR1 and CDR2: SEHNR and FQNEAQ (reference sequence). This CDR3 region has 16 residues. The CDR3: CASSSVADRGNQPQHF. The CDR3 DNA reads TGTGCCAGCAGCTCGGTGGCGGACAGAGGCAATCAGCCCCAGCATTTT.

Here the CDR3 reads CASLPEGTSGASTVQYF. CDR3 nucleotides: TGCGCCAGCCTACCGGAGGGAACTAGCGGGGCTTCCACTGTGCAGTACTTC. The chain has TRBV5-1 and TRBJ2-5; 10 nucleotides align to TRBD2. After removal of 7 bases from V and 11 bases from J, the junction contained 23 bases not matched to a gene. The CDR3 runs 17 residues. CDR1 and CDR2 from the germline V gene are SGHRS and YFSETQ.

This rearrangement joins TRBV30 to TRBJ1-5, with 7 bases identical to TRBD1. The germline CDR1 and CDR2 sequences are GTSNPN and SVGIG (reference sequence). The ends lost 3 bases at V and 2 bases at J; junction bases unmatched: 4. This CDR3 comprises 14 residues. The CDR3 coding sequence is TGTGCCTGGAGGGATGACAGGGGCAATCAGCCCCAGCATTTT. Protein sequence: CAWRDDRGNQPQHF.

This clone appeared once. This sequence joins TRBV28 and TRBJ2-1; TRBD2 aligns across 13 bases. Germline V gives CDR1 MDHEN, CDR2 SYDVKM. Germline trimming cut 5 bases from V and 9 bases from J; bases unmatched to any gene: 7. CDR3 length: 15 residues. For the CDR3, the DNA is TGTGCCAGCAGTCGACTAGCGGGAGGCGTAACTGAGCAGTTCTTC. It specifies CASSRLAGGVTEQFF.

V gene TRBV7-8 combines with J gene TRBJ2-3; 11 bases map to TRBD2. The CDR3 has 17 amino acids. Trimming removed 0 bases from V and 3 bases from J; junction bases left unmatched: 5. The germline gives CDR1 SGHVS, CDR2 FQNEAQ. The CDR3 region is CASSLAPTSGKTDTQYF. DNA for the CDR3: TGTGCCAGCAGCTTAGCTCCGACTAGCGGGAAGACAGATACGCAGTATTTT. Drawing the rest from reference TRBV7-8 and TRBJ2-3, the complete variable domain is GAGVSQSPRYKVAKRGQDVALRCDPISGHVSLFWYQQALGQGPEFLTYFQNEAQLDKSGLPSDRFFAERPEGSVSTLKIQRTQQEDSAVYLCASSLAPTSGKTDTQYFGPGTRLTVL.

This clone was counted at least ten times. This chain links TRBV4-2 with TRBJ1-5, with D possibly matching TRBD1 (5 bases). Trimming left V 1 base short and J 3 bases short, with 10 bases between. Germline assignment: CDR1 LGHNA and CDR2 YNFKEQ. This CDR3 has 15 residues. CDR3 residues: CASSQVGGANQPQHF. In DNA form, the CDR3 reads TGTGCCAGCAGCCAAGTTGGAGGGGCCAATCAGCCCCAGCATTTT.

The count of this clone is one. The chain has TRBV30 and TRBJ1-5, with TRBD1 as a possible D gene (6 bases). This CDR3 is built from 15 residues. The V end was cut by 4 bases, the J end by 3 bases, with 16 bases between. In germline, CDR1 is GTSNPN, CDR2 SVGIG (reference sequence). CDR3 residues: CAWTQGQGLNQPQHF. For the CDR3, the DNA is TGTGCCTGGACTCAGGGGCAGGGCCTCAATCAGCCCCAGCATTTT.

The chain recombines TRBV9 with TRBJ2-3; D ambiguous. Per germline, CDR1 SGDLS and CDR2 YYNGEE. The V end lost 3 bases, the J end lost 4 bases, and 12 bases lay between the germline ends. CDR3 length: 14 residues. For the CDR3, the DNA is TGTGCCAGCAGCGCCGGTAGTCTGCCAGATACGCAGTATTTT. It translates to CASSAGSLPDTQYF.